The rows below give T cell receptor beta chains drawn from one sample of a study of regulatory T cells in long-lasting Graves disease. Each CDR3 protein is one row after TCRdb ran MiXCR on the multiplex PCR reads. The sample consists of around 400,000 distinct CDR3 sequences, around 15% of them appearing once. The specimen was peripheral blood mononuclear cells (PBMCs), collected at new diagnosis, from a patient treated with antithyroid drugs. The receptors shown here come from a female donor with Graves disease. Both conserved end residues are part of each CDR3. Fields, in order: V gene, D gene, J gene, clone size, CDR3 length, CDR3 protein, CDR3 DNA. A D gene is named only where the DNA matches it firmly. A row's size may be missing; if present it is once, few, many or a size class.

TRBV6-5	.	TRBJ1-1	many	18	CASSYSATPSASQGKAFF	TGTGCCAGCAGTTACTCCGCCACTCCGAGTGCCAGCCAAGGTAAAGCTTTCTTT
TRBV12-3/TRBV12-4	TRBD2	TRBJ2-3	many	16	CASSSSLAGGQDTQYF	TGTGCCAGCAGTTCATCACTAGCGGGGGGGCAGGATACGCAGTATTTT
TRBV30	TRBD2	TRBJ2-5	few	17	CAWSMWRTSGVSETQYF	TGTGCCTGGAGTATGTGGAGAACTAGCGGGGTCTCGGAGACCCAGTACTTC
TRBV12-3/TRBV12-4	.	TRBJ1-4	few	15	CASSFRDGTNEKLFF	TGTGCCAGCAGTTTCCGGGACGGAACGAATGAAAAACTGTTTTTT
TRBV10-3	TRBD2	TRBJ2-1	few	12	CAIQAGDNEQFF	TGTGCCATCCAGGCGGGAGACAATGAGCAGTTCTTC
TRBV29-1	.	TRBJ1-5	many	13	CSVAAGHNQPQHF	TGCAGCGTTGCCGCGGGGCACAATCAGCCCCAGCATTTT
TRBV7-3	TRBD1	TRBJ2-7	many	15	CASSPGQGSFYEQYF	TGTGCCAGCAGCCCGGGACAGGGGAGCTTTTACGAGCAGTACTTC
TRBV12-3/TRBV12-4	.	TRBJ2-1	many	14	CASSLLAEYNEQFF	TGTGCCAGCAGTTTATTGGCGGAATACAATGAGCAGTTCTTC
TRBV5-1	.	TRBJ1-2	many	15	CASSLFLASGYGYTF	TGCGCCAGCAGCTTGTTTTTGGCGTCTGGCTATGGCTACACCTTC
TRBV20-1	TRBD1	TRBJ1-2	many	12	CSATDRVYGYTF	TGCAGTGCTACGGACAGGGTCTATGGCTACACCTTC
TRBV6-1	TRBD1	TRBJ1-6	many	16	CASKGDRGVGNSPLHF	TGTGCCAGCAAAGGGGACAGGGGAGTGGGTAATTCACCCCTCCACTTT
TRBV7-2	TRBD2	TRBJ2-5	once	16	CASVWGAGGRQETQYF	TGTGCCAGCGTATGGGGGGCGGGGGGAAGGCAAGAGACCCAGTACTTC
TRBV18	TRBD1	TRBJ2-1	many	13	CASSPGQGDEQFF	TGTGCCAGCTCACCAGGACAGGGCGATGAGCAGTTCTTC
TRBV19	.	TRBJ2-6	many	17	CASSPATVSSGANVLTF	TGTGCCAGTAGTCCCGCGACCGTTAGCTCTGGGGCCAACGTCCTGACTTTC
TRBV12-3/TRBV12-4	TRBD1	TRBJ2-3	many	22	CASSLEEDRVGHPLSGTDTQYF	TGTGCCAGCAGTTTAGAAGAGGACAGGGTAGGGCATCCCCTCTCGGGCACAGATACGCAGTATTTT
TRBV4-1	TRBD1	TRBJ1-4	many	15	CASSRGQGPGEKLFF	TGCGCCAGCAGCCGTGGACAGGGGCCTGGTGAAAAACTGTTTTTT
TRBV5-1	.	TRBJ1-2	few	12	CASSLGYLGYTF	TGCGCCAGCAGCCTGGGCTACCTAGGCTACACCTTC
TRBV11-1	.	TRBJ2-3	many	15	CASSSASAITDTQYF	TGTGCCAGCAGCTCCGCTAGCGCGATCACAGATACGCAGTATTTT
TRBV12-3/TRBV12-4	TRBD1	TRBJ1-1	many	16	CASSPRTGISNTEAFF	TGTGCCAGCAGTCCCCGGACAGGGATATCGAACACTGAAGCTTTCTTT
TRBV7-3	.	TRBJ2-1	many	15	CASSSDGTSYNEQFF	TGTGCCAGCAGCTCGGACGGAACATCCTACAATGAGCAGTTCTTC
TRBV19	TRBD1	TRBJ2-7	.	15	CASSNRDRGFYEQYF	TGTGCCAGCAGTAACCGGGACAGGGGCTTCTACGAGCAGTACTTC
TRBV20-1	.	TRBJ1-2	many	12	CSAREWAGGYTF	TGCAGTGCTAGAGAGTGGGCTGGAGGCTACACCTTC
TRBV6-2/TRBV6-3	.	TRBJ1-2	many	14	CASSYSNGATGYTF	TGTGCCAGCAGTTACTCCAACGGGGCGACCGGCTACACCTTC
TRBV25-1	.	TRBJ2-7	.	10	CASRAVEQYF	TGTGCCAGCAGGGCAGTCGAGCAGTACTTC
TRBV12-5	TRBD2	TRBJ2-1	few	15	CASGFPREFDNEQFF	TGTGCTAGTGGTTTCCCGCGGGAGTTCGACAATGAGCAGTTCTTC
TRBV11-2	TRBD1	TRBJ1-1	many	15	CASSSNRGRFPEAFF	TGTGCCAGCAGCTCCAACAGGGGGCGGTTCCCTGAAGCTTTCTTT
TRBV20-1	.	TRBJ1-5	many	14	CSARGTGCNQPQHF	TGCAGTGCTAGAGGTACAGGGTGCAATCAGCCCCAGCATTTT
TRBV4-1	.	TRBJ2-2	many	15	CASSHRGLNTGELFF	TGCGCCAGCAGCCATCGGGGGCTGAACACCGGGGAGCTGTTTTTT
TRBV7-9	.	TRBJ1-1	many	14	CASSFDGEATEAFF	TGTGCCAGCAGCTTTGACGGTGAGGCCACTGAAGCTTTCTTT
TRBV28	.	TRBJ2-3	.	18	CASSPGIAGSNWTDTQYF	TGTGCCAGCTCACCAGGAATCGCGGGGAGCAATTGGACAGATACGCAGTATTTT
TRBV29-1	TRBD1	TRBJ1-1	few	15	CSVEVPGTGNTEAFF	TGCAGCGTTGAAGTCCCCGGGACAGGCAACACTGAAGCTTTCTTT
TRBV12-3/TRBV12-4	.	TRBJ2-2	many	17	CASSYPLRASSTGELFF	TGTGCCAGCAGCTACCCCCTGCGGGCCTCGAGCACCGGGGAGCTGTTTTTT
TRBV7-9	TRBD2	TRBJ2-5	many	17	CASSLGGGRLDQETQYF	TGTGCCAGCAGCTTAGGGGGAGGGCGCCTGGACCAAGAGACCCAGTACTTC
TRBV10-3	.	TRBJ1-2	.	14	CAIRGSEESYGYTF	TGTGCCATCAGAGGATCGGAGGAGTCCTATGGCTACACCTTC
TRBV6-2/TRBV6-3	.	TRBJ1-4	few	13	CASITGSGEKLFF	TGTGCCAGCATCACCGGATCGGGCGAAAAACTGTTTTTT
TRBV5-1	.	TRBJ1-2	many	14	CASSLETANYGYTF	TGCGCCAGCAGCCTCGAGACGGCTAACTATGGCTACACCTTC
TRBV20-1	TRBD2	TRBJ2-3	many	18	CSATPGSRSGRGTDTQYF	TGCAGTGCTACCCCTGGCTCCAGGAGCGGGAGGGGCACAGATACGCAGTATTTT
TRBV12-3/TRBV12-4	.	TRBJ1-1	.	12	CASGAGNTEAFF	TGTGCCAGCGGTGCAGGGAACACTGAAGCTTTCTTT
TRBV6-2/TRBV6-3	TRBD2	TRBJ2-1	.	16	CASSAGGTSGSNEQFF	TGTGCCAGCAGTGCAGGGGGGACTAGCGGGAGCAATGAGCAGTTCTTC
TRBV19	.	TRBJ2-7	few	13	CASRISPSYEQYF	TGTGCCAGTAGAATCTCCCCCTCGTACGAGCAGTACTTC
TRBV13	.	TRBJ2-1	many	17	CASSFSPLVGDTYEQFF	TGTGCCAGCAGCTTTAGCCCTCTTGTCGGGGATACGTATGAGCAGTTCTTC
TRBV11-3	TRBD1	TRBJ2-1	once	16	CASSRGGTGGTYEQFF	TGTGCCAGCAGTCGGGGTGGGACAGGCGGGACCTATGAGCAGTTCTTC
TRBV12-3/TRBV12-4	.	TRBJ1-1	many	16	CASTHVIRVENTEAFF	TGTGCCAGCACCCACGTGATCAGGGTGGAGAACACTGAAGCTTTCTTT
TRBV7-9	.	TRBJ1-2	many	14	CASSLELGRYGYTF	TGTGCCAGCAGCTTAGAGTTGGGGAGGTATGGCTACACCTTC
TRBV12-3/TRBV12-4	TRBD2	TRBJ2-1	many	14	CASSSTSGRHEQFF	TGTGCCAGCAGCTCGACTAGCGGGAGACATGAGCAGTTCTTC
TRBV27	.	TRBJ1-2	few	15	CASSRVGDSYYGYTF	TGTGCCAGCAGCCGAGTTGGGGACTCCTACTATGGCTACACCTTC
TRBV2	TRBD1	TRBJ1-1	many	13	CASSGTGPSRAFF	TGTGCCAGCAGCGGGACAGGGCCATCGCGAGCTTTCTTT